The present entry profiles one TCR beta chain with its context. Its antigen is unidentified. These data come from a study of T cell clonotyping in hematopoietic cell transplantation. Recipients were bled about 28 days pretransplant and at posttransplant days 30, 100, 180. Produced via immunoSEQ multiplex PCR; TCRdb's table is partial and in-frame only. Seen here are approximately 10,000 clones, around 45% observed once, and the top ten hold around 8.5%. Study results and limitations: Without cell sorting, CD4 versus CD8 contributions remain unresolved. Higher Inverse Simpson Index values in graft donor and pretransplant recipient predicted broader posttransplant TCR diversity.

The source of this sequence is a male patient in his fifties who had an allogeneic stem cell transplant from an unrelated donor, so the T cells may come from the graft donor. Some clones in this sample may be carry-over from other donors' samples. The sample here was PBMCs, taken 30 days after allogeneic stem cell transplant.

CDR3 sequence reads: CSARYPTEAFF. DNA for the CDR3: TGCAGTGCTAGGTATCCCACTGAAGCTTTCTTT. The J gene is TRBJ1-1, the V gene TRBV20-1; D gene unclear. CDR3 length: 11 residues. Germline V lookup: CDR1 DFQATT, CDR2 SNEGSKA (reference sequence). V was pared by 3 bases and J by 4 bases, with 6 bases between.